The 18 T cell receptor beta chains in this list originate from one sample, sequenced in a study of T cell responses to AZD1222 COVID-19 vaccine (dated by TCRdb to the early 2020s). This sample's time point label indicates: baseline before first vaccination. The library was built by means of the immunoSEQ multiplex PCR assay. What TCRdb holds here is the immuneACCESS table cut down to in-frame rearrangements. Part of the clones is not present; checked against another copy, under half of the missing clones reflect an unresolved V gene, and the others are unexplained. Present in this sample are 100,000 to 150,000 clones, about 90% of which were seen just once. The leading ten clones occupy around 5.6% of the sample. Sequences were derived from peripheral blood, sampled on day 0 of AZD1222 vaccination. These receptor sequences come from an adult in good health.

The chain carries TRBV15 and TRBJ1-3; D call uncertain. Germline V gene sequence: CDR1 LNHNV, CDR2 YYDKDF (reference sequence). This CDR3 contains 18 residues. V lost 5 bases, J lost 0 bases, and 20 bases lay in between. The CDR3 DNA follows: TGTGCCACCAGCCCCCACCGCGCCGGCCCCAACTCTGGAAACACCATATATTTT. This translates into CATSPHRAGPNSGNTIYF.

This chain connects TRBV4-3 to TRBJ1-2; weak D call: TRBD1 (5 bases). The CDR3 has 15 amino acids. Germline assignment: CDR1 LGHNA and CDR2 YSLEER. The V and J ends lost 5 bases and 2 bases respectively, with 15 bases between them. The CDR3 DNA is TGCGCCAGCAGCTCACCTTGGGGCGGGAACTATGGCTACACCTTC. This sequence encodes CASSSPWGGNYGYTF.

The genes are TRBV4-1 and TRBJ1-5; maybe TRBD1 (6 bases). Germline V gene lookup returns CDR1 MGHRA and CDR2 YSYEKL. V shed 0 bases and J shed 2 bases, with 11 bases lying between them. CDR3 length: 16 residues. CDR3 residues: CASSQDSGAGNQPQHF. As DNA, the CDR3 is TGCGCCAGCAGCCAAGATTCGGGGGCGGGCAATCAGCCCCAGCATTTT.

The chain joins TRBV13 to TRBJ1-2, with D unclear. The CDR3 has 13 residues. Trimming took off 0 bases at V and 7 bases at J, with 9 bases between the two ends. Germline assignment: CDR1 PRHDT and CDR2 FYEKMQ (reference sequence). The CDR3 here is CASSLGRSSGYTF. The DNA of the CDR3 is TGTGCCAGCAGCTTAGGCCGATCAAGTGGCTACACCTTC.

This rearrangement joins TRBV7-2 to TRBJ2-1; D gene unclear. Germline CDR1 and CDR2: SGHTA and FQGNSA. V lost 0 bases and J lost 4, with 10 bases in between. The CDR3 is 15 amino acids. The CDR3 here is CASSLASSVYNEQFF. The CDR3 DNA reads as TGTGCCAGCAGCTTAGCGTCCAGTGTGTACAATGAGCAGTTCTTC.

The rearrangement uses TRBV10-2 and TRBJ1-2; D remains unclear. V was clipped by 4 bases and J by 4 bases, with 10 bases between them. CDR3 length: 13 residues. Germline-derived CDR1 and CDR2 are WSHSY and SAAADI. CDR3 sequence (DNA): TGCGCCAGCAGTGTGGCCAGAATCTATGGCTACACCTTC. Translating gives CASSVARIYGYTF.

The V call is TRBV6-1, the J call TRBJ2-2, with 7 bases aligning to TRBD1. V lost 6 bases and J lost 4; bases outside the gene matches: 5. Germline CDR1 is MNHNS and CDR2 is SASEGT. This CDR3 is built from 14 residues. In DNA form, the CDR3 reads TGTGCCAGCAGATGGACAGGAAGCACCGGGGAGCTGTTTTTT. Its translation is CASRWTGSTGELFF.

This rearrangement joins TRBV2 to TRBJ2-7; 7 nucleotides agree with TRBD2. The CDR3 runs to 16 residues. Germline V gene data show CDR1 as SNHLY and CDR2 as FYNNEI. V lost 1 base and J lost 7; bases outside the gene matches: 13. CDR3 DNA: TGTGCCAGCAGTGAAGAGCGGACAACATGGGGGGGGGAGCAGTACTTC. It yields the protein CASSEERTTWGGEQYF.

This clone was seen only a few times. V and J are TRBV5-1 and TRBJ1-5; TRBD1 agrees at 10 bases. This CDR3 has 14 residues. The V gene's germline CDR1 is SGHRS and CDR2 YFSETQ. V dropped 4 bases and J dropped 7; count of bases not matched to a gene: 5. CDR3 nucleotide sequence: TGCGCCAGCAGCGTTGGGACAGGGGAACAGCCCCAGCATTTT. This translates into CASSVGTGEQPQHF.

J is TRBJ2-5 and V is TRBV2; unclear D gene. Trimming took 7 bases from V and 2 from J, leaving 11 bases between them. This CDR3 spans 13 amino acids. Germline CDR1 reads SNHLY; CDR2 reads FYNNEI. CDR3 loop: CASTTYQQETQYF. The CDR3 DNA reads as TGTGCCAGCACGACGTACCAACAAGAGACCCAGTACTTC.

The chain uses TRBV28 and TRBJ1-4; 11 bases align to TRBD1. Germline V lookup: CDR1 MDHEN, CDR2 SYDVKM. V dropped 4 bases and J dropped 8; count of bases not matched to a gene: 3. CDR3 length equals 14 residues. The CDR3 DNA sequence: TGTGCCAGCAGTTCCGGGACAGGGGGGGAAAAACTGTTTTTT. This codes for CASSSGTGGEKLFF.

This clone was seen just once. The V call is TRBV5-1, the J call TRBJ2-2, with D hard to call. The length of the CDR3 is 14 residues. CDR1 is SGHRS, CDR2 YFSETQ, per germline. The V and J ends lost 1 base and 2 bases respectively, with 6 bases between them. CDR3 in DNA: TGCGCCAGCAGCTTGATTGTAAACACCGGGGAGCTGTTTTTT. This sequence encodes CASSLIVNTGELFF.

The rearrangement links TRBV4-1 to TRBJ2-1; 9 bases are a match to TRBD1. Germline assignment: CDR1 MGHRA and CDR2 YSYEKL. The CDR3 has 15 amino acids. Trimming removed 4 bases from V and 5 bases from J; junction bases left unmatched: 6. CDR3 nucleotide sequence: TGCGCCAGCAGCCGCCGGACAGGGGATCACAATGAGCAGTTCTTC. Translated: CASSRRTGDHNEQFF.

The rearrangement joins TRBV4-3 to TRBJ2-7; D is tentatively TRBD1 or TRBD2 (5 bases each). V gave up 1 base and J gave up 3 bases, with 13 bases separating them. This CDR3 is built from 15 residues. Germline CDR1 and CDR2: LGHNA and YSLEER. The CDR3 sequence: CASSQGGKLDYEQYF. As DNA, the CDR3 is TGCGCCAGCAGCCAAGGGGGGAAATTGGACTACGAGCAGTACTTC.

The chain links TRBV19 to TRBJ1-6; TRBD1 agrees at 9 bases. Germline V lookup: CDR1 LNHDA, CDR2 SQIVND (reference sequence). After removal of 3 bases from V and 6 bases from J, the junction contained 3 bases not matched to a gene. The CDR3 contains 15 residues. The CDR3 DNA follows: TGTGCCAGTAGTATTGGGACAGGGTTTAATTCACCCCTCCACTTT. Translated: CASSIGTGFNSPLHF.

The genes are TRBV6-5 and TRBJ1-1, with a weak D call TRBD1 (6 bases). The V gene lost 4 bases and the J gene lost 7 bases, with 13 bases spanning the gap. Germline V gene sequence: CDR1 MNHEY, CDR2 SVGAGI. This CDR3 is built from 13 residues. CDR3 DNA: TGTGCCAGCAGTTCCCGTCCACAGGGTGAAGCTTTCTTT. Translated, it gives CASSSRPQGEAFF.

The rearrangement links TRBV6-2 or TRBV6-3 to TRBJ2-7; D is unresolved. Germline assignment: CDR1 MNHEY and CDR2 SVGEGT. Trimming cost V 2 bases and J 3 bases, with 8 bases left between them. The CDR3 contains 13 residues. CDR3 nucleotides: TGTGCCAGCAGTTACGGGGTATTCTACGAGCAGTACTTC. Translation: CASSYGVFYEQYF.

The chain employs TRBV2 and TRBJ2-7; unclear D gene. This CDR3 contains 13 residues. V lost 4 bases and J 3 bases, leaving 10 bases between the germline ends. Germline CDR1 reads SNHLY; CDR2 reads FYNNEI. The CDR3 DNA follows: TGTGCCAGCAGTGTGACTTGGGACTACGAGCAGTACTTC. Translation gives CASSVTWDYEQYF.